The 14 T cell receptor beta chains listed next were all sequenced from one sample in a study of blood T cell repertoires in COVID-19. This table comes from immunoSEQ multiplex PCR, and its TCRdb copy is limited to in-frame clones, with some not included. The repertoire holds around 110,000 clones, with about 89% as singletons. The specimen was peripheral blood. The receptor set was obtained from a man aged 40-50 years with acute or convalescent COVID-19.

This rearrangement joins TRBV6-5 to TRBJ2-1; 11 bases map to TRBD1. The CDR3 sequence is 15 residues long. V lost 6 bases, J lost 8 bases, and 9 bases stayed unmatched. Germline CDR1 is MNHEY and CDR2 is SVGAGI. The CDR3, as DNA: TGTGCCAGCAGGGGGACAGGGGGACTTCGTGATGAGCAGTTCTTC. It yields the protein CASRGTGGLRDEQFF.

The chain uses TRBV5-1 and TRBJ2-3; 12 bases align to TRBD2. Germline V lookup: CDR1 SGHRS, CDR2 YFSETQ. The CDR3 has 14 amino acids. After removal of 4 bases from V and 6 bases from J, the junction contained 3 bases not matched to a gene. The CDR3 region is CASSAGTSGDTQYF. The DNA of the CDR3 is TGCGCCAGCAGCGCTGGGACTAGCGGGGATACGCAGTATTTT.

The rearrangement uses TRBV30 and TRBJ1-1; D ambiguous. The ends were cut back, 2 bases at V and 3 bases at J, with 13 bases in the middle. The CDR3 runs 14 residues. Germline CDR1 and CDR2: GTSNPN and SVGIG (reference sequence). The CDR3 DNA reads TGTGCCTGGAGTTCTGGGTCCGGGGACACTGAAGCTTTCTTT. Encoded protein: CAWSSGSGDTEAFF.

The CDR3 DNA reads as TGTGCCAGCAGCCAAGATAGGACAGGGTGGGGAGACTATGGCTACACCTTC. Its translation is CASSQDRTGWGDYGYTF. The rearrangement uses TRBV4-2 and TRBJ1-2; 8 bases are a match to TRBD1. V gave up 0 bases and J gave up 3 bases; unmatched junction bases: 9. Germline lookup yields CDR1 LGHNA and CDR2 YNFKEQ. This CDR3 comprises 17 residues.

The chain combines TRBV30 with TRBJ1-1; 8 positions agree with TRBD1. Germline CDR1 GTSNPN, CDR2 SVGIG (reference sequence). The CDR3 covers 12 residues. J was trimmed by 3 bases and V by 8 bases; bases with no gene match: 5. DNA of the CDR3: TGTGCCGGACAGGGTGAATACACTGAAGCTTTCTTT. Encoded protein: CAGQGEYTEAFF.

The gene calls are TRBV4-2 and TRBJ2-1; TRBD2 matches at 10 bases. The V segment lost 0 bases and the J segment 10 bases; nucleotides outside the gene matches: 6. CDR3 size: 15 residues. Looked up from germline, CDR1 is LGHNA and CDR2 is YNFKEQ. The CDR3: CASSQDEQREGEQFF. CDR3 in DNA: TGTGCCAGCAGCCAAGATGAACAGCGGGAGGGGGAGCAGTTCTTC.

CDR3 in amino acids: CASSWTGYNEQFF. CDR3 in DNA: TGTGCCAGCAGCTGGACAGGTTACAATGAGCAGTTCTTC. This chain links TRBV7-8 with TRBJ2-1, with 7 bases that match TRBD1. V trimming: 4 bases; J trimming: 4 bases; junction bases outside the gene matches: 1. The CDR3 runs to 13 residues. CDR1 is SGHVS and CDR2 is FQNEAQ in the germline V gene.

The chain combines TRBV19 with TRBJ2-5; D might be TRBD2 (5 bases). The CDR3 has 15 amino acids. Germline CDR1 and CDR2: LNHDA and SQIVND (reference sequence). V was pared by 0 bases and J by 2 bases, with 10 bases between. CDR3 sequence (DNA): TGTGCCAGTAGTATAGATACGGGAAATCAAGAGACCCAGTACTTC. Encoded protein: CASSIDTGNQETQYF. The full variable domain, rest sourced from reference TRBV19 and TRBJ2-5, is DGGITQSPKYLFRKEGQNVTLSCEQNLNHDAMYWYRQDPGQGLRLIYYSQIVNDFQKGDIAEGYSVSREKKESFPLTVTSAQKNPTAFYLCASSIDTGNQETQYFGPGTRLLVL.

The sample holds one count of this clone. The rearrangement links TRBV29-1 to TRBJ1-4; D remains ambiguous. This CDR3 has 13 amino acids. V dropped 3 bases and J dropped 2 bases, with 7 bases sitting between them. Germline V CDR1 and CDR2: SQVTM, ANQGSEA. The CDR3 loop is CSVEVETNEKLFF. CDR3 nucleotide sequence: TGCAGCGTTGAGGTGGAGACTAATGAAAAACTGTTTTTT.

CDR3 sequence (DNA): TGTGCCAGCAGTTCCTCCGGGGGGGTTGAGCAGTACTTC. It is translated as CASSSSGGVEQYF. The V and J genes are TRBV12-3 or TRBV12-4 and TRBJ2-7; TRBD2 agrees at 8 bases. The CDR3 is 13 amino acids. With 4 bases clipped from V and 7 bases from J, the junction kept 6 bases outside the gene matches.

The chain employs TRBV18 and TRBJ1-2; tentative D call: TRBD1 (5 bases). There are 14 residues in the CDR3. Germline CDR1 KGHSH, CDR2 LQKENI. Trimming took 3 bases from V and 0 from J, leaving 8 bases between them. The CDR3 region has the DNA TGTGCCAGCTCACCCGTAGGGGCTAACTATGGCTACACCTTC. It is translated as CASSPVGANYGYTF.

The chain combines TRBV21-1 with TRBJ2-2; TRBD2 was called by the table and not checked on the DNA. TRBV21-1 is termed a pseudogene. The CDR3 is 13 amino acids. The CDR3 region is CASSPGWTGELFF. The CDR3 region has the DNA TGTGCCAGCAGTCCGGGTTGGACCGGGGAGCTGTTTTTT.

This clone was detected only once. V gene TRBV12-3 or TRBV12-4 combines with J gene TRBJ1-1, with TRBD1 matching 10 bases. Trimming cost V 5 bases and J 4 bases; bases outside gene matches: 1. This CDR3 region has 13 residues. The DNA for the CDR3 is TGTGCCAGCAGTGACAGGGGGCTCACTGAAGCTTTCTTT. Its translation is CASSDRGLTEAFF.

The chain combines TRBV7-2 with TRBJ1-1; TRBD1 agrees at 8 bases. Germline V gene sequence: CDR1 SGHTA, CDR2 FQGNSA. This CDR3 comprises 14 residues. V lost 6 bases, J lost 4 bases, and 7 bases stayed unmatched. CDR3 protein: CASRPQGASTEAFF. CDR3 coding DNA: TGTGCCAGCAGACCGCAGGGGGCGAGCACTGAAGCTTTCTTT.